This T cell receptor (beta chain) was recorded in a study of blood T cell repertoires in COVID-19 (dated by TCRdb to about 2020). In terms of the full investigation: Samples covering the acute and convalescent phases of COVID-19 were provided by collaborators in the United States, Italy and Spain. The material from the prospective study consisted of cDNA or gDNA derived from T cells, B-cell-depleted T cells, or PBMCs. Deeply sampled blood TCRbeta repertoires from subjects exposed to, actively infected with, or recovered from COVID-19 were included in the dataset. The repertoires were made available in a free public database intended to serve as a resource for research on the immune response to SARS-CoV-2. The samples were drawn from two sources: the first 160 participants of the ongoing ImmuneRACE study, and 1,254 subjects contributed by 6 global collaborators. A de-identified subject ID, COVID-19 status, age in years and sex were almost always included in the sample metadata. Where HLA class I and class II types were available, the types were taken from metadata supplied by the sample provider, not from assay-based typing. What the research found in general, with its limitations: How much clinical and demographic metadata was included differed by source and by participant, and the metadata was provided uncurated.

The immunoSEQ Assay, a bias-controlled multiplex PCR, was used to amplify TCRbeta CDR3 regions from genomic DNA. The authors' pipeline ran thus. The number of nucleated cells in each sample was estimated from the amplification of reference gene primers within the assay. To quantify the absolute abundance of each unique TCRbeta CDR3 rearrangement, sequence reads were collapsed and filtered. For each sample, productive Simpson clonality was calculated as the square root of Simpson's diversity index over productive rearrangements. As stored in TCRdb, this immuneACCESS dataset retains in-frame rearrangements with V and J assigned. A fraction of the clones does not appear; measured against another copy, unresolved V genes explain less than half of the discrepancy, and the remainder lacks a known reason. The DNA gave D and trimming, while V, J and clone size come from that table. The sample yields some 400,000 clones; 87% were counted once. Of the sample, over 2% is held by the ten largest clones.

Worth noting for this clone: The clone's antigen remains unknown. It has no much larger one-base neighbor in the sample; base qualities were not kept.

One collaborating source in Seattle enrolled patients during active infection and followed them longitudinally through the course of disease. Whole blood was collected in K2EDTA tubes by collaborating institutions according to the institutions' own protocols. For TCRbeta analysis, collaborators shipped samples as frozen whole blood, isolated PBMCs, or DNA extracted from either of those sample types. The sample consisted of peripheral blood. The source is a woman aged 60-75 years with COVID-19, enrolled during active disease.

The CDR3 corresponds to CASRPQGSSGNTIYF. At the DNA level, the sequence is TGTGCCAGCAGACCTCAGGGGAGCTCTGGAAACACCATATATTTT. The receptor chain draws on TRBV3-1 (or the pseudogene TRBV3-2) and TRBJ1-3, with TRBD1 tentatively as D gene (6 bases match). V loses 6 bases, J loses 0 bases, and the germline ends lie 12 bases apart. CDR1 LGHDT and CDR2 YNNKEL were looked up in the germline V gene (reference sequence). The CDR3 spans 15 residues, from the cysteine through the phenylalanine. CDR3 DNA is the only sequence kept; it has 45 bases, read in frame from the first base.